The 7 T cell receptor beta chains below come from one sample, sequenced in a study of blood T cell repertoires in COVID-19. Sequenced by immunoSEQ multiplex PCR; TCRdb stores in-frame clones only, minus some. Here the sample spans under 200,000 clones, 80% to 90% being singletons. The specimen was peripheral blood. These receptors all stem from a man aged 70 or older with active or convalescent COVID-19.

V usage is TRBV18 and J usage is TRBJ1-5, with D perhaps TRBD1 (6 bases). CDR3 size: 13 residues. Germline assignment: CDR1 KGHSH and CDR2 LQKENI. V lost 6 bases, J lost 5 bases, and 11 bases lay in between. The DNA of the CDR3 is TGTGCCAGCTCCCCGGACAGCCATCAGCCCCAGCATTTT. Protein sequence: CASSPDSHQPQHF. Full variable domain (missing parts from reference TRBV18 and TRBJ1-5): NAGVMQNPRHLVRRRGQEARLRCSPMKGHSHVYWYRQLPEEGLKFMVYLQKENIIDESGMPKERFSAEFPKEGPSILRIQQVVRGDSAAYFCASSPDSHQPQHFGDGTRLSIL.

This sequence joins TRBV18 and TRBJ1-3, with 8 bases fitting TRBD1. V lost 1 base, J lost 4 bases, and 3 bases stayed unmatched. The V gene's germline CDR1 is KGHSH and CDR2 LQKENI. The CDR3 is made up of 15 amino acids. CDR3 sequence reads: CASSPLRTGGNTIYF. CDR3 DNA sequence: TGTGCCAGCTCACCACTCAGGACAGGGGGAAACACCATATATTTT. Supplemented by reference TRBV18 and TRBJ1-3, the full variable domain reads NAGVMQNPRHLVRRRGQEARLRCSPMKGHSHVYWYRQLPEEGLKFMVYLQKENIIDESGMPKERFSAEFPKEGPSILRIQQVVRGDSAAYFCASSPLRTGGNTIYFGEGSWLTVV.

CDR3 loop: CASSQELLSGANVLTF. In DNA form, the CDR3 reads TGTGCCAGCAGCCAAGAACTACTCTCTGGGGCCAACGTCCTGACTTTC. This chain connects TRBV3-1 (or the pseudogene TRBV3-2) to TRBJ2-6; D unresolved. CDR1 and CDR2 (germline): LGHDT, YNNKEL (reference sequence). This CDR3 region has 16 residues. The V end lost 0 bases, the J end lost 0 bases, and 6 bases lay between the germline ends.

The J gene is TRBJ2-7, the V gene TRBV10-2; D possibly corresponds to TRBD1 (5 bases). The CDR3 runs 12 residues. The ends were cut back, 6 bases at V and 3 bases at J, with 9 bases in the middle. Germline CDR1 and CDR2: WSHSY and SAAADI. The CDR3 DNA is TGCGCCAGCAGCGCCGACAGCTACGAGCAGTACTTC. It yields the protein CASSADSYEQYF.

This chain uses TRBV11-2 with TRBJ1-5; D uncertain. Trimming pared 1 base from V and 7 bases from J, leaving 11 bases between. The germline CDR1 and CDR2 sequences are SGHAT and FQNNGV. CDR3 size: 14 residues. The DNA for the CDR3 is TGTGCCAGCAGCTTAGTCGGCGGGAGACAGCCCCAGCATTTT. Translated: CASSLVGGRQPQHF. Filled out from reference TRBV11-2 and TRBJ1-5, the complete variable domain reads EAGVAQSPRYKIIEKRQSVAFWCNPISGHATLYWYQQILGQGPKLLIQFQNNGVVDDSQLPKDRFSAERLKGVDSTLKIQPAKLEDSAVYLCASSLVGGRQPQHFGDGTRLSIL.

This clone was observed a single time. The CDR3 DNA reads as TGTGCCAGCAGCAAACGGGGCGGGGCTTTGGAGCAGTACTTC. It encodes CASSKRGGALEQYF. The chain has TRBV13 and TRBJ2-7; weak D call: TRBD2 (6 bases). Trimming pared 5 bases from V and 7 bases from J, leaving 18 bases between. CDR1 and CDR2 from the germline V gene are PRHDT and FYEKMQ (reference sequence). This CDR3 contains 14 residues.

There are a few counts of this clone. The chain has TRBV28 and TRBJ2-7, with 8 bases that match TRBD1. V gave up 0 bases and J gave up 1 base; unmatched junction bases: 5. CDR3 length: 16 amino acids. CDR1 is MDHEN, CDR2 SYDVKM, per germline. CDR3: CASSLWGQGASYEQYF. Here the CDR3 DNA reads TGTGCCAGCAGTTTATGGGGCCAGGGGGCGTCCTACGAGCAGTACTTC.